This passage covers 2 T cell receptor beta chains from one sample sequenced in a study of Ad26.COV2.S vaccination and SARS-CoV-2 variants. Sample treatment: around 19 received Ad26.COV2.S at low or high dose, single or two shots; about 5 received placebo; per-sample allocation not given. At day 63 after the first vaccine or placebo injection, samples were drawn. Measured with immunoSEQ multiplex PCR; TCRdb has only the in-frame clones, and not every one. Of hundreds of thousands of clones in the sample, 80% to 90% were seen once. The sample here was peripheral blood, taken in a trial of Ad26.COV2.S vaccine versus placebo. All receptors derive from a person between 18 and 65 years old who received the Ad26.COV2.S COVID-19 vaccine or a placebo.

The genes are TRBV5-1 and TRBJ2-3; 13 nucleotides align to TRBD2. CDR1 is SGHRS and CDR2 is YFSETQ in the germline V gene. The length of the CDR3 is 17 residues. The ends lost 0 bases at V and 3 bases at J; junction bases unmatched: 4. CDR3 region: CASSLALAGGVTDTQYF. DNA of the CDR3: TGCGCCAGCAGCTTGGCACTAGCGGGAGGGGTGACAGATACGCAGTATTTT.

The J gene is TRBJ1-1, the V gene TRBV5-4, with 8 bases identical to TRBD1. Germline lookup yields CDR1 SGHNT and CDR2 YYREEE (reference sequence). V gave up 1 base and J gave up 2 bases; unmatched junction bases: 4. The CDR3 runs 15 residues. The CDR3 nucleotides are TGTGCCAGCAGCTTGCCGACAGGGGTCAACACTGAAGCTTTCTTT. Residues: CASSLPTGVNTEAFF.